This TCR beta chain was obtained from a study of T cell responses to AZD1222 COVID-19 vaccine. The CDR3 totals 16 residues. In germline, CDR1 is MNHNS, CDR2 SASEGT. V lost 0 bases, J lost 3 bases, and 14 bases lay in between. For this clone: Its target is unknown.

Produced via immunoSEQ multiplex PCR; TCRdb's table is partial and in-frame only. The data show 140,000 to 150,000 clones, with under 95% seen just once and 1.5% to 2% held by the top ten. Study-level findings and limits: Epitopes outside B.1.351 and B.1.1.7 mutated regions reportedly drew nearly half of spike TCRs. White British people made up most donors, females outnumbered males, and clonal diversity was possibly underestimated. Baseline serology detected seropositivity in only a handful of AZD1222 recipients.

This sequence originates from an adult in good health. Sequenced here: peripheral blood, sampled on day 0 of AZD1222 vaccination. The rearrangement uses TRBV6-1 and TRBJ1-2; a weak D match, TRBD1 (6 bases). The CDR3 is CASSEANRDPYYGYTF. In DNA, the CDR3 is TGTGCCAGCAGTGAAGCCAACAGGGATCCCTACTATGGCTACACCTTC.